Each of the 30 T cell receptor beta chains below was sequenced from the same sample in a study of shared clonotypes between healthy human individuals. Terminally differentiated effector memory CD45RA+ cells were excluded from the naive CD8 cells, which were CD45RO-negative and positively selected for CCR7. Data came from immunoSEQ multiplex PCR; TCRdb stores just in-frame clones and leaves some out. The sample lists hundreds of thousands of clones, approximately 96% occurring once. The specimen was naive CD8+ T cells sorted from blood. The receptors originated from a woman in her thirties in good health.

The table lists this clone with a count of one. The CDR3 region has the DNA TGTGCCAGCAGTTCCTCCGGGACTAGCGGGAGGGAGGAGGGGACGCAGTATTTT. It translates to CASSSSGTSGREEGTQYF. The chain is built from TRBV27 and TRBJ2-3, with 16 bases matching TRBD2. This CDR3 comprises 18 residues. CDR1 MNHEY and CDR2 SMNVEV come from the germline V gene (reference sequence). V dropped 4 bases and J dropped 9; count of bases not matched to a gene: 13.

The V call is TRBV11-2, the J call TRBJ2-7; 7 bases align to TRBD1. With V trimmed by 0 bases and J by 6 bases, 8 bases remained unmatched. This CDR3 is 15 amino acids long. CDR1 is SGHAT, CDR2 FQNNGV, per germline. The CDR3 nucleotides read TGTGCCAGCAGCTTAGAGGGGGCAAGGGGGCCCGAGCAGTACTTC. Its translation is CASSLEGARGPEQYF.

The J gene is TRBJ2-5, the V gene TRBV10-3, with a weak D call TRBD1 (5 bases). Germline V lookup: CDR1 ENHRY, CDR2 SYGVKD. This CDR3 region has 14 residues. Trimming took 10 bases from V and 2 from J, leaving 17 bases between them. CDR3 amino acids: CATEQLTGQETQYF. The CDR3, as DNA: TGTGCCACCGAACAGCTTACAGGTCAAGAGACCCAGTACTTC.

This clone came up once. As DNA, the CDR3 is TGTGCCAGCAGCTCAACCGGGCGGTCAGGGCCCCAGCATTTT. Encoded protein: CASSSTGRSGPQHF. V is TRBV7-8 and J is TRBJ1-5; D unresolved. V was trimmed by 4 bases and J by 9 bases, leaving 16 bases between them. Per the germline V gene, CDR1 is SGHVS and CDR2 is FQNEAQ. This CDR3 region has 14 residues.

The chain has TRBV28 and TRBJ2-5; maybe TRBD1 (5 bases). The CDR3 has 14 amino acids. The V end lost 4 bases, the J end lost 4 bases, and 13 bases lay between the germline ends. Germline V lookup: CDR1 MDHEN, CDR2 SYDVKM. In DNA, the CDR3 is TGTGCCAGCAGTTCCCAGGGCGTTGGAGAGACCCAGTACTTC. Amino acids: CASSSQGVGETQYF.

The chain couples TRBV5-6 to TRBJ1-4; D remains ambiguous. Looked up from germline, CDR1 is SGHDT and CDR2 is YYEEEE. The ends were cut back, 0 bases at V and 8 bases at J, with 11 bases in the middle. The CDR3 spans 14 residues. The CDR3 DNA reads as TGTGCCAGCAGCTTGGACGGAAGAGGGGAAAAACTGTTTTTT. It specifies CASSLDGRGEKLFF.

This chain links TRBV11-2 with TRBJ1-2, with 7 bases fitting TRBD1. CDR3 length: 13 amino acids. The germline V gene has CDR1 SGHAT and CDR2 FQNNGV. The ends lost 3 bases at V and 5 bases at J; junction bases unmatched: 3. CDR3 bases: TGTGCCAGCAGCTTGACAGGGCAATATGGCTACACCTTC. Translation gives CASSLTGQYGYTF.

This sequence joins TRBV28 and TRBJ2-7; no clear D gene. CDR1 is MDHEN, CDR2 SYDVKM, per germline. The CDR3 is made up of 11 amino acids. Between the trimmed V and J ends, which lost 5 bases and 6 bases, there was a span of 8 bases. The DNA of the CDR3 is TGTGCCAGCAGTCCTTTAGTCGAGCAGTACTTC. Translated: CASSPLVEQYF.

The chain joins TRBV15 to TRBJ1-1; 8 bases match TRBD1. The CDR3 spans 16 residues. The V gene's germline CDR1 is LNHNV and CDR2 YYDKDF (reference sequence). The V and J ends lost 1 base and 0 bases, in that order; junction bases with no gene match: 4. DNA of the CDR3: TGTGCCACCAGCAGAGCGACAGGGGCTATGAACACTGAAGCTTTCTTT. Its protein is CATSRATGAMNTEAFF. The full variable domain, completed using reference TRBV15 and TRBJ1-1, is DAMVIQNPRYQVTQFGKPVTLSCSQTLNHNVMYWYQQKSSQAPKLLFHYYDKDFNNEADTPDNFQSRRPNTSFCFLDIRSPGLGDTAMYLCATSRATGAMNTEAFFGQGTRLTVV.

The chain recombines TRBV7-9 with TRBJ2-1; 7 nucleotides agree with TRBD2. CDR3 length equals 16 residues. V lost 5 bases, J lost 4 bases, and 11 bases stayed unmatched. Germline CDR1 and CDR2: SEHNR and FQNEAQ (reference sequence). CDR3: CASSPRGGRNYNEQFF. In DNA form, the CDR3 reads TGTGCCAGCAGCCCGAGGGGCGGGAGAAATTACAATGAGCAGTTCTTC.

Only one count was recorded for this clone. The sample carries other DNA sequences with the same CDR3. The chain employs TRBV28 and TRBJ2-7, with TRBD2 matching over 8 bases. Germline CDR1 reads MDHEN; CDR2 reads SYDVKM. The CDR3 spans 14 residues. With V trimmed by 2 bases and J by 3 bases, 3 bases remained unmatched. The CDR3 nucleotides are TGTGCCAGCAGTTTAGCGGGAGGAAACTACGAGCAGTACTTC. Protein sequence: CASSLAGGNYEQYF.

The rearrangement links TRBV28 to TRBJ1-1; D not resolved. This CDR3 has 13 amino acids. V lost 1 base to trimming and J lost 1 base, with 4 bases between them. The germline V gene encodes CDR1 MDHEN and CDR2 SYDVKM. The CDR3 protein is CASSLSENTEAFF. The CDR3 coding sequence is TGTGCCAGCAGTTTATCCGAGAACACTGAAGCTTTCTTT.

This chain joins TRBV28 and TRBJ2-7, with 9 bases aligning to TRBD2. Germline CDR1 MDHEN, CDR2 SYDVKM. The junction had 2 bases not matched to a gene; V was cut back by 4 bases and J by 1 base. This CDR3 comprises 14 residues. CDR3 DNA: TGTGCCAGCAGTTATCTAGCGGGATCCTACGAGCAGTACTTC. This encodes CASSYLAGSYEQYF.

The V call is TRBV28, the J call TRBJ2-1; D is uncertain. The germline CDR1 and CDR2 sequences are MDHEN and SYDVKM. This CDR3 contains 12 residues. V lost 7 bases and J 8 bases, leaving 12 bases between the germline ends. In DNA form, the CDR3 reads TGTGCCAGCAACCTAGACAACCATGAGCAGTTCTTC. It translates to CASNLDNHEQFF. The full variable domain, its missing parts supplied by reference TRBV28 and TRBJ2-1, is DVKVTQSSRYLVKRTGEKVFLECVQDMDHENMFWYRQDPGLGLRLIYFSYDVKMKEKGDIPEGYSVSREKKERFSLILESASTNQTSMYLCASNLDNHEQFFGPGTRLTVL.

The sample holds one count of this clone. The rearrangement links TRBV28 to TRBJ2-7; D is unclear. This CDR3 is built from 14 residues. V lost 5 bases, J lost 0 bases, and 11 bases lay in between. Germline loops: CDR1 MDHEN, CDR2 SYDVKM. The CDR3, as DNA: TGTGCCAGCAGTCCCCGGGTTCACTCCTACGAGCAGTACTTC. Its protein is CASSPRVHSYEQYF.

The V gene is TRBV13, the J gene TRBJ1-1, with D possibly matching TRBD1 (5 bases). CDR1 PRHDT and CDR2 FYEKMQ come from the germline V gene (reference sequence). The CDR3 covers 15 residues. The germline V and J ends were trimmed by 2 bases and 0 bases, with 10 bases remaining between them. CDR3 region: CASSLSRGVNTEAFF. CDR3 DNA: TGTGCCAGCAGCTTATCAAGAGGGGTGAACACTGAAGCTTTCTTT.

This clone came up once. This chain uses TRBV5-1 with TRBJ1-2; D not certain. This CDR3 region has 14 residues. Between the trimmed V and J ends, which lost 6 bases and 1 base, there was a span of 13 bases. Germline V gives CDR1 SGHRS, CDR2 YFSETQ. CDR3 sequence: CASKKAELNYGYTF. CDR3 sequence (DNA): TGCGCCAGCAAGAAAGCAGAGCTTAACTATGGCTACACCTTC.

Turning to this clone: Other DNA variants within this sample encode the same CDR3. The J gene is TRBJ2-3, the V gene TRBV27; D ambiguous. V shed 1 base and J shed 5 bases, with 4 bases lying between them. Germline CDR1 MNHEY, CDR2 SMNVEV (reference sequence). The CDR3 loop spans 12 amino acids. Here the CDR3 DNA reads TGTGCCAGCAGTTTATTGGGAGATACGCAGTATTTT. Translating it yields CASSLLGDTQYF.

This chain connects TRBV5-1 to TRBJ2-1; D gene ambiguous. Germline V gene sequence: CDR1 SGHRS, CDR2 YFSETQ. The CDR3 has 14 amino acids. Deletions cut 0 bases from V and 7 bases from J, with 11 bases between. The CDR3 DNA sequence: TGCGCCAGCAGCTTGGGGGGTAGTGGTAATGAGCAGTTCTTC. Its translation is CASSLGGSGNEQFF.

This chain joins TRBV11-2 and TRBJ2-7; D uncertain. Germline V gives CDR1 SGHAT, CDR2 FQNNGV. Trimming stripped 7 bases from V and 2 bases from J, with 12 bases between. The CDR3 is made up of 13 amino acids. Written as DNA, the CDR3 is TGTGCCAGCACCGCCGGTGATACCTACGAGCAGTACTTC. Translation gives CASTAGDTYEQYF.

The V call is TRBV11-2, the J call TRBJ2-1, with D perhaps assigned TRBD1 or TRBD2 (5 bases each). Germline lookup yields CDR1 SGHAT and CDR2 FQNNGV. Deletions cut 1 base from V and 5 bases from J, with 15 bases between. This CDR3 has 16 amino acids. CDR3 in DNA: TGTGCCAGCAGCTTAGTGAAGGGACGTGGTCACAATGAGCAGTTCTTC. It yields the protein CASSLVKGRGHNEQFF.

J is TRBJ2-5 and V is TRBV19, with D unclear. Trimming took 5 bases from V and 1 from J, leaving 11 bases between them. Germline V gene data show CDR1 as LNHDA and CDR2 as SQIVND (reference sequence). CDR3 length: 14 residues. The CDR3 nucleotides are TGTGCCAGTAGTCCAGGTGGGGTCCAAGAGACCCAGTACTTC. Translation: CASSPGGVQETQYF.

The chain employs TRBV28 and TRBJ2-2, with D possibly matching TRBD2 (5 bases). Per germline, CDR1 MDHEN and CDR2 SYDVKM. The V and J ends lost 5 bases and 6 bases respectively, with 10 bases between them. There are 13 residues in the CDR3. The CDR3: CASSTDYSGELFF. Written as DNA, the CDR3 is TGTGCCAGCAGTACTGACTACTCCGGGGAGCTGTTTTTT.

The chain couples TRBV5-6 to TRBJ2-1; D is perhaps TRBD1 (6 bases). This CDR3 is built from 15 residues. The germline V gene encodes CDR1 SGHDT and CDR2 YYEEEE. V lost 0 bases and J lost 10, with 17 bases in between. This CDR3 is CASSLGDTAGVEQFF. CDR3 nucleotide sequence: TGTGCCAGCAGCTTGGGGGACACGGCCGGGGTAGAGCAGTTCTTC. Together with reference TRBV5-6 and TRBJ2-1, the CDR3 gives the full variable domain: DAGVTQSPTHLIKTRGQQVTLRCSPKSGHDTVSWYQQALGQGPQFIFQYYEEEERQRGNFPDRFSGHQFPNYSSELNVNALLLGDSALYLCASSLGDTAGVEQFFGPGTRLTVL.

The CDR3 coding sequence is TGTGCCACCAGCAGAGGATTTCGGACTAGCGGGAGGGACACAGATACGCAGTATTTT. Translated, it gives CATSRGFRTSGRDTDTQYF. V and J are TRBV15 and TRBJ2-3; 15 bases align to TRBD2. Unmatched junction bases numbered 7, after V lost 1 base and J lost 2 bases. The CDR3 sequence is 19 residues long. Germline CDR1 is LNHNV and CDR2 is YYDKDF (reference sequence).

This chain connects TRBV16 to TRBJ1-5; 7 bases fit TRBD1. With V trimmed by 4 bases and J by 7 bases, 7 bases remained unmatched. The CDR3 is made up of 14 amino acids. Germline assignment: CDR1 KGHSY and CDR2 FQNENV. In DNA, the CDR3 is TGTGCCAGCAGCCCTACAGGGGTGGGCCAGCCCCAGCATTTT. Translating gives CASSPTGVGQPQHF.

The rearrangement uses TRBV27 and TRBJ2-7, with D tentatively TRBD2 (6 bases). The V end was cut by 3 bases, the J end by 3 bases, with 18 bases between. This CDR3 region has 16 residues. The germline gives CDR1 MNHEY, CDR2 SMNVEV (reference sequence). The CDR3 nucleotides are TGTGCCAGCAGTTTGCTCCCGGGTCGGGGGAACTACGAGCAGTACTTC. This encodes CASSLLPGRGNYEQYF.

The rearrangement links TRBV5-4 to TRBJ1-2; D is ambiguous. Germline CDR1 is SGHNT and CDR2 is YYREEE (reference sequence). The CDR3 sequence is 11 residues long. Trimming pared 0 bases from V and 9 bases from J, leaving 6 bases between. CDR3 in DNA: TGTGCCAGCAGCTTGGGAGGGCGCTACACCTTC. Its protein product is CASSLGGRYTF. The full variable domain, with the rest looked up from reference TRBV5-4 and TRBJ1-2, is ETGVTQSPTHLIKTRGQQVTLRCSSQSGHNTVSWYQQALGQGPQFIFQYYREEENGRGNFPPRFSGLQFPNYSSELNVNALELDDSALYLCASSLGGRYTFGSGTRLTVV.

This clone was observed a single time. DNA for the CDR3: TGTGCCAGCAGCGGCCGGTCTAGCGTAGACCTACACAATGAGCAGTTCTTC. This codes for CASSGRSSVDLHNEQFF. V gene TRBV9 combines with J gene TRBJ2-1, with D possibly matching TRBD2 (6 bases). CDR3 length: 17 residues. V dropped 3 bases and J dropped 5 bases, with 21 bases sitting between them. Germline V gives CDR1 SGDLS, CDR2 YYNGEE.

The J gene is TRBJ2-1, the V gene TRBV13; tentatively, D is TRBD1 or TRBD2 (6 bases each). CDR3 length: 17 amino acids. Trimming removed 5 bases from V and 6 bases from J, with 23 bases in between. From germline, CDR1 is PRHDT and CDR2 FYEKMQ (reference sequence). CDR3 DNA sequence: TGTGCCAGCAGCCTCTACGGGGGCGCCACAACGACCAATGAGCAGTTCTTC. Translation gives CASSLYGGATTTNEQFF.